Listed here are 25 T cell receptor beta chains from one sample, sequenced in a study of metastatic and nonmetastatic thyroid tumors. All patients were untreated before thyroid surgery. Using MiXCR, TCRdb reanalyzed the PCR reads. Here the sample spans under 15,000 clones, under 30% being singletons. Sequenced: tumor tissue. Source of these receptors: a female donor with papillary thyroid cancer or a benign thyroid nodule (not recorded which). Some clones in this sample may be carry-over from other donors' samples.

This clone was found a few times. A read error may be the cause here, since a much bigger clone is one base away. This chain uses TRBV6-1 with TRBJ2-1; D gene uncertain. In germline, CDR1 is MNHNS, CDR2 SASEGT. The CDR3 is 14 residues long. CDR3 DNA: TGTGCCAGCAGTGATAGGGCAGAGCCCAATGAGCAGCTCTTC. The encoded protein is CASSDRAEPNEQLF.

This clone came up many times. V is TRBV4-1 and J is TRBJ1-2; no definite D call. The CDR3 contains 16 residues. Germline CDR1 reads MGHRA; CDR2 reads YSYEKL. The ends were cut back, 0 bases at V and 3 bases at J, with 14 bases in the middle. The CDR3 nucleotides are TGCGCCAGCAGCCAAGATTTGGCCAGTCCTTACTATGGCTACACCTTC. Its translation is CASSQDLASPYYGYTF.

This clone was picked up many times. A single base separates this from a much larger clone, so it may be a read error. The rearrangement joins TRBV11-2 to TRBJ2-2; 9 bases map to TRBD2. CDR3 length: 16 residues. CDR1 and CDR2 (germline): SGHAT, FQNNGV. For the CDR3, the DNA is TGTGCCAGCAGCTTAGGCGGGAGGGCCAGCACCGGGGAGCCGTTTTTT. Translating gives CASSLGGRASTGEPFF.

This clone was recorded a few times. The chain couples TRBV28 to TRBJ2-3; D perhaps matches TRBD2 (6 bases). The V end was cut by 3 bases, the J end by 2 bases, with 15 bases between. The CDR3 loop spans 16 amino acids. Germline CDR1 and CDR2: MDHEN and SYDVKM. The CDR3 loop reads CASSFKAGYDTDTQYF. In nucleotides, the CDR3 is TGTGCCAGCAGTTTTAAGGCGGGATACGACACAGATACGCAGTATTTT.

The chain links TRBV11-2 to TRBJ2-1; 14 positions match TRBD2. Germline CDR1 SGHAT, CDR2 FQNNGV. This CDR3 has 17 residues. Trimming removed 4 bases from V and 5 bases from J; junction bases left unmatched: 7. The DNA for the CDR3 is TGTGCCAGCAGCTCCCGACTAGCGGGAGGGGGGCACAATGAGCAGTTCTTC. The encoded protein is CASSSRLAGGGHNEQFF.

This clone was found many times. CDR3 sequence: CSAREVALRGQTNTEAFF. The CDR3 DNA reads as TGCAGTGCTAGAGAAGTAGCCCTCCGGGGACAAACGAACACTGAAGCTTTCTTT. The V gene is TRBV20-1, the J gene TRBJ1-1, with D perhaps TRBD1 (6 bases). Deletions cut 0 bases from V and 1 base from J, with 21 bases between. Germline CDR1 reads DFQATT; CDR2 reads SNEGSKA (reference sequence). CDR3 length: 18 amino acids.

This clone came up a few times. Sequence at one end of the junction differs from germline and may be a read error. Other nucleotide sequences from this sample produce the same CDR3. The chain carries TRBV12-3 or TRBV12-4 and TRBJ2-2; weak D call: TRBD1 (5 bases). The CDR3 is 14 residues long. CDR3 DNA sequence: TGTGCCAGCAGTCCCAGGGCCTGGACCGGTGAGCTTTTTTTT. Protein sequence: CASSPRAWTGELFF.

This clone has just a few counts. The rearrangement uses TRBV6-4 and TRBJ2-7, with D tentatively TRBD2 (6 bases). Per germline, CDR1 MRHNA and CDR2 SNTAGT. The CDR3 has 13 residues. V shed 2 bases and J shed 4 bases, with 9 bases lying between them. The CDR3 bases are TGTGCCAGCAGTGACACTAGCACTTACGAGCAGTACGTC. Its translation is CASSDTSTYEQYV.

This clone is medium-sized in the sample. The chain recombines TRBV6-6 with TRBJ2-6; D might be TRBD1 (7 bases). Germline values: CDR1 MNHNY, CDR2 SVGAGI (reference sequence). The CDR3 runs 19 residues. Trimming removed 0 bases from V and 0 bases from J, with 15 bases in between. The chain's CDR3 is CASSYSASGGFSGANVLTF. The CDR3 bases are TGTGCCAGCAGTTACTCGGCCTCAGGGGGGTTCTCTGGGGCCAACGTCCTGACTTTC.

This clone was recorded a few times. The chain employs TRBV7-8 and TRBJ1-1; TRBD1 matches at 10 bases. The CDR3 length is 15 residues. V lost 11 bases and J lost 5; bases outside the gene matches: 14. Germline V gives CDR1 SGHVS, CDR2 FQNEAQ. CDR3: CAGIFERTGGTEAFF. The CDR3 bases are TGTGCCGGCATCTTTGAAAGGACAGGGGGTACTGAAGCTTTCTTT.

The chain employs TRBV18 and TRBJ2-7; 8 nucleotides match TRBD2. Germline V gene lookup returns CDR1 KGHSH and CDR2 LQKENI. Unmatched junction bases numbered 13, after V lost 6 bases and J lost 3 bases. CDR3 length: 16 amino acids. The CDR3 DNA follows: TGTGCCAGCTCTCCAGGGGCTGGGAGCGGGGGCTACGAGCAGTACTTC. Translated, it gives CASSPGAGSGGYEQYF.

The chain combines TRBV5-5 with TRBJ2-3; no firm D call. Germline-derived CDR1 and CDR2 are SGHKS and YYEKEE (reference sequence). The length of the CDR3 is 15 residues. Trimming removed 0 bases from V and 7 bases from J, with 15 bases in between. The CDR3 here is CASSLARSSAHTQYF. In DNA form, the CDR3 reads TGTGCCAGCAGCTTGGCACGTTCCTCGGCACATACGCAGTATTTT.

This chain links TRBV11-2 with TRBJ2-7; 7 bases match TRBD1. The CDR3 covers 15 residues. V trimming: 3 bases; J trimming: 2 bases; junction bases outside the gene matches: 7. Per the germline V gene, CDR1 is SGHAT and CDR2 is FQNNGV. CDR3 DNA sequence: TGTGCCAGCAGCTTGCAACAGGGGATCCCCTACGAGCAGTACTTC. It specifies CASSLQQGIPYEQYF.

This clone has at least ten counts. The chain uses TRBV4-1 and TRBJ2-1; 11 positions match TRBD2. CDR3 size: 19 residues. V was clipped by 0 bases and J by 0 bases; unmatched bases: 7. In germline, CDR1 is MGHRA, CDR2 YSYEKL. The CDR3 DNA reads TGCGCCAGCAGCCAAGACACTAGCGGGGGTTTTAGCTCCTACAATGAGCAGTTCTTC. Amino acid sequence: CASSQDTSGGFSSYNEQFF.

This clone was recorded a few times. As DNA, the CDR3 is TGTGCCAGCAGCTTAGATCTCGACGAGCAGTACTTC. It translates to CASSLDLDEQYF. The chain is built from TRBV13 and TRBJ2-7; D remains ambiguous. From germline, CDR1 is PRHDT and CDR2 FYEKMQ (reference sequence). CDR3 length: 12 amino acids. Trimming left V 1 base short and J 5 bases short, with 6 bases between.

In this sample, this clone turned up a few times. The chain uses TRBV6-5 and TRBJ2-7; D is unclear. Trimming pared 4 bases from V and 2 bases from J, leaving 9 bases between. The germline V gene encodes CDR1 MNHEY and CDR2 SVGAGI. The CDR3 runs to 13 residues. The CDR3 here is CASSSRWAYEQYF. CDR3 sequence (DNA): TGTGCCAGCAGTTCACGGTGGGCCTACGAGCAGTACTTC.

This clone is labeled as medium-sized. V gene TRBV6-1 combines with J gene TRBJ2-5, with 9 positions matching TRBD1. The V segment lost 10 bases and the J segment 4 bases; nucleotides outside the gene matches: 13. Germline V gene lookup returns CDR1 MNHNS and CDR2 SASEGT. CDR3 length equals 15 residues. CDR3 nucleotides: TGTGCCACCCACCGTCGGGGGACAGGGTCAGAGACCCAGTACTTC. It encodes CATHRRGTGSETQYF.

This clone occurred a few times. The rearrangement links TRBV6-4 to TRBJ2-1, with TRBD2 matching 7 bases. Trimming took 4 bases from V and 8 from J; bases not matched to a gene: 11. Germline-derived CDR1 and CDR2 are MRHNA and SNTAGT. The CDR3 loop spans 15 amino acids. CDR3 amino acids: CASSAAGDPSDEQFF. DNA of the CDR3: TGTGCCAGCAGTGCGGCGGGAGATCCGAGCGATGAGCAGTTCTTC.

Ten or more counts support this clone. The rearrangement joins TRBV7-2 to TRBJ2-1, with TRBD2 as a possible D gene (6 bases). The CDR3 covers 15 residues. Trimming cost V 6 bases and J 1 base, with 13 bases left between them. Germline CDR1 and CDR2: SGHTA and FQGNSA. The CDR3 DNA is TGTGCCAGCAGTTTACTAGCAGATTCCTACAATGAGCAGTTCTTC. As protein: CASSLLADSYNEQFF.

This clone was seen a handful of times. The chain uses TRBV28 and TRBJ2-7, with a tentative D call TRBD2 (6 bases). CDR1 is MDHEN, CDR2 SYDVKM, per germline. Trimming pared 6 bases from V and 4 bases from J, leaving 16 bases between. The CDR3 length is 14 residues. CDR3: CASSSVLAVYEQYF. For the CDR3, the DNA is TGTGCCAGCAGCTCGGTACTAGCTGTTTACGAGCAGTACTTC. Full variable domain (remainder filled in from reference TRBV28 and TRBJ2-7): DVKVTQSSRYLVKRTGEKVFLECVQDMDHENMFWYRQDPGLGLRLIYFSYDVKMKEKGDIPEGYSVSREKKERFSLILESASTNQTSMYLCASSSVLAVYEQYFGPGTRLTVT.

As concerns this clone: Other DNA sequences in this specimen translate into the identical CDR3. This chain links TRBV20-1 with TRBJ2-6; 9 bases are shared with TRBD1. The CDR3 has 16 amino acids. Trimming at V came to 5 bases and at J to 7 bases, leaving 12 bases not matched to a gene. Germline CDR1 DFQATT, CDR2 SNEGSKA (reference sequence). CDR3 residues: CSAPNNRGRGANVLTF. DNA of the CDR3: TGCAGTGCTCCTAATAACAGGGGGCGGGGTGCCAACGTCCTGACTTTC.

This clone came up a few times. The V call is TRBV10-3, the J call TRBJ2-3; D perhaps matches TRBD2 (6 bases). Trimming stripped 7 bases from V and 7 bases from J, with 18 bases between. Germline V gives CDR1 ENHRY, CDR2 SYGVKD. The CDR3 extends over 14 amino acids. The DNA for the CDR3 is TGTGCCATCATCCAAACTAGCCCAGGGTATACGCAGTATTTT. It translates to CAIIQTSPGYTQYF.

A note on this clone: This could be a read error, since a much larger clone is one nucleotide away. The chain is built from TRBV20-1 and TRBJ2-7; D gene unclear. Looked up from germline, CDR1 is DFQATT and CDR2 is SNEGSKA (reference sequence). CDR3 length equals 10 residues. The CDR3 sequence is CCARVVEQYF. CDR3 DNA sequence: TGCTGTGCTAGAGTAGTCGAGCAGTACTTC.

The rearrangement joins TRBV20-1 to TRBJ2-7; D is uncertain. CDR1 is DFQATT and CDR2 is SNEGSKA in the germline V gene (reference sequence). V was trimmed by 6 bases and J by 0 bases, leaving 21 bases between them. This CDR3 contains 16 residues. The CDR3 loop reads CSAPEYPTRSSYEQYF. The CDR3 nucleotides are TGCAGTGCCCCGGAATATCCTACCCGGAGCTCCTACGAGCAGTACTTC.

The chain uses TRBV18 and TRBJ2-1, with D possibly TRBD1 on 5 matching bases. The CDR3 covers 17 residues. Per the germline V gene, CDR1 is KGHSH and CDR2 is LQKENI. The V end was cut by 1 base, the J end by 7 bases, with 20 bases between. CDR3 residues: CASSPLPEPGNGNEQFF. The DNA of the CDR3 is TGTGCCAGCTCACCACTTCCGGAGCCAGGGAATGGGAATGAGCAGTTCTTC.